This T cell receptor (beta chain) derives from a study of T cell responses to AZD1222 COVID-19 vaccine. This clone was recorded only once. Germline CDR1 and CDR2: SGDLS and YYNGEE. The CDR3 is 15 amino acids. V was clipped by 0 bases and J by 6 bases, with 13 bases between them. The protocol was immunoSEQ multiplex PCR, while the TCRdb copy is restricted to in-frame clones and leaves out a portion. The sample contains over 150,000 clones, approximately 90% of which appear only once. The receptor's source is an adult in good health. The chain uses TRBV9 and TRBJ2-1, with TRBD2 as a possible D gene (6 bases). This material consisted of peripheral blood, taken on day 0 of MenACWY control vaccination. The CDR3 loop reads CASSVDGTVGNEQFF. The CDR3 DNA follows: TGTGCCAGCAGCGTAGATGGGACTGTGGGCAATGAGCAGTTCTTC.